A single sample is the source of the 27 T cell receptor beta chains below, sequenced in a study of blood T cells in healthy people across ages. The authors ran a second PCR of 7 to 11 cycles using a sample-barcoded 5' primer and a J-beta primer mix. TCRdb reanalysed the 5' RACE reads using MiXCR and keeps one entry per CDR3 protein. The sample consists of 500,000 to 650,000 distinct CDR3 sequences, approximately 26% of them appearing once. The data also belong to a second study, concerning T cells of mothers and their children.

The sequencing input was blood. These receptors came from a boy younger than 10 in good health.

This clonotype appeared many times. The CDR3 is CSARADHNEKLFF. DNA for the CDR3: TGCAGTGCTAGGGCGGACCATAATGAAAAACTGTTTTTT. The J gene is TRBJ1-4, the V gene TRBV20-1, with D unclear. Trimming took 3 bases from V and 4 from J, leaving 9 bases between them. CDR3 length: 13 amino acids. CDR1 DFQATT and CDR2 SNEGSKA come from the germline V gene (reference sequence).

Notes on this clonotype: At one end the junction does not follow the germline gene, possibly because of a read error. The V gene is TRBV12-3 or TRBV12-4, the J gene TRBJ2-2; 7 bases match TRBD2. The CDR3 sequence is 16 residues long. This CDR3 is CASSLCGSCNTRELFF. CDR3 nucleotides: TGTGCCAGCAGTTTGTGCGGGAGTTGTAACACCAGGGAGCTGTTTTTT.

This clonotype occurred a few times. The CDR3 here is CASSVERVSYNEQFF. CDR3 nucleotides: TGTGCCAGCAGCGTAGAAAGGGTTTCCTACAATGAGCAGTTCTTC. The V call is TRBV9, the J call TRBJ2-1, with unresolved D. CDR1 is SGDLS and CDR2 is YYNGEE in the germline V gene. The CDR3 totals 15 residues. V gave up 0 bases and J gave up 1 base, with 8 bases separating them.

The chain has TRBV20-1 and TRBJ1-1, with D possibly TRBD1 on 6 matching bases. V lost 3 bases to trimming and J lost 11 bases, with 16 bases between them. Germline assignment: CDR1 DFQATT and CDR2 SNEGSKA (reference sequence). This CDR3 has 12 amino acids. The CDR3 spells CSASMSGDLAFF. As DNA, the CDR3 is TGCAGTGCTAGTATGTCAGGGGACTTGGCTTTCTTT.

The V gene is TRBV5-1, the J gene TRBJ1-4, with TRBD1 as a possible D gene (5 bases). The CDR3 sequence is 14 residues long. The V end lost 2 bases, the J end lost 7 bases, and 12 bases lay between the germline ends. Germline V gives CDR1 SGHRS, CDR2 YFSETQ. In DNA, the CDR3 is TGCGCCAGCAGCTTAGGGGATTCAAGTGAAAAACTGTTTTTT. Its translation is CASSLGDSSEKLFF.

The chain carries TRBV11-2 and TRBJ2-7, with a possible D match to TRBD2 (5 bases). There are 11 residues in the CDR3. Germline V gene lookup returns CDR1 SGHAT and CDR2 FQNNGV. The germline V and J ends were trimmed by 5 bases and 4 bases, with 6 bases remaining between them. The CDR3 protein is CASSGRYEQYF. The CDR3 nucleotides read TGTGCCAGCAGCGGGAGATACGAGCAGTACTTC.

This clonotype was observed a single time. DNA for the CDR3: TGTGCCAGCAGTGAAAGGTCTGAAGCTTTCTTT. This encodes CASSERSEAFF. The genes are TRBV2 and TRBJ1-1, with no clear D. Trimming stripped 2 bases from V and 6 bases from J, with 4 bases between. This CDR3 has 11 residues. Germline loops: CDR1 SNHLY, CDR2 FYNNEI.

The chain is built from TRBV7-9 and TRBJ2-3, with D unclear. The CDR3 contains 14 residues. Germline V CDR1 and CDR2: SEHNR, FQNEAQ (reference sequence). The V end lost 4 bases, the J end lost 3 bases, and 11 bases lay between the germline ends. This CDR3 is CASSSRTVTDTQYF. Here the CDR3 DNA reads TGTGCCAGCAGCTCCCGGACGGTTACAGATACGCAGTATTTT.

The J gene is TRBJ2-4, the V gene TRBV25-1, with TRBD2 matching 10 bases. V shed 5 bases and J 1 base; nucleotides not matched to a gene: 2. CDR3 length: 15 residues. Germline V gene data show CDR1 as MGHDK and CDR2 as SYGVNS. In DNA, the CDR3 is TGTGCCAGCAGTCTAGCGGGAGAGGCCAAAAACATTCAGTACTTC. Translated: CASSLAGEAKNIQYF.

The rearrangement links TRBV20-1 to TRBJ2-3, with TRBD2 identical over 8 bases. Germline V CDR1 and CDR2: DFQATT, SNEGSKA (reference sequence). V shed 0 bases, J shed 14 bases, and the junction held 10 bases outside the gene matches. The CDR3 consists of 13 residues. The CDR3 is CSAREWSSGKRYF. CDR3 DNA: TGCAGTGCTAGAGAATGGAGTAGCGGGAAGCGGTATTTT.

The chain uses TRBV6-5 and TRBJ1-1, with 7 bases identical to TRBD1. CDR3 size: 16 residues. With 8 bases clipped from V and 5 bases from J, the junction kept 17 bases outside the gene matches. Germline CDR1 MNHEY, CDR2 SVGAGI. The CDR3 protein is CASGSLTKGANTEAFF. The CDR3 nucleotides are TGTGCCAGCGGATCACTAACAAAGGGGGCTAATACTGAAGCTTTCTTT.

The table lists this clonotype with a few counts. The chain combines TRBV7-8 with TRBJ2-7, with D unresolved. The CDR3 totals 14 residues. Looked up from germline, CDR1 is SGHVS and CDR2 is FQNEAQ. V was trimmed by 5 bases and J by 2 bases, leaving 13 bases between them. CDR3 amino acids: CASSPGLDTYEQYF. The DNA of the CDR3 is TGTGCCAGCAGCCCCGGCCTCGATACCTACGAGCAGTACTTC.

This clonotype was counted ten times or more. The chain is built from TRBV20-1 and TRBJ2-7, with a weak D call TRBD2 (5 bases). Germline-derived CDR1 and CDR2 are DFQATT and SNEGSKA (reference sequence). The V gene lost 3 bases and the J gene lost 3 bases, with 15 bases spanning the gap. The length of the CDR3 is 14 residues. CDR3 bases: TGCAGTGCTAGGGATGGATCGGAGGACTACGAGCAGTACTTC. The encoded protein is CSARDGSEDYEQYF.

The chain joins TRBV27 to TRBJ2-7; D is perhaps TRBD1 or TRBD2 (5 bases each). Trimming removed 4 bases from V and 2 bases from J, with 18 bases in between. This CDR3 region has 16 residues. Germline CDR1 MNHEY, CDR2 SMNVEV (reference sequence). The CDR3 loop reads CASSSLARGAAYEQYF. The CDR3 DNA reads TGTGCCAGCAGTTCCCTCGCGAGAGGGGCGGCCTACGAGCAGTACTTC.

The chain is built from TRBV3-1 and TRBJ2-3; D may match TRBD1 or TRBD2 (5 bases each). V was clipped by 0 bases and J by 1 base, with 11 bases between them. This CDR3 region has 16 residues. From germline, CDR1 is LGHDT and CDR2 YNNKEL (reference sequence). CDR3 in DNA: TGTGCCAGCAGCCAAGATCGGACGGGACGCACAGATACGCAGTATTTT. It encodes CASSQDRTGRTDTQYF.

V is TRBV7-9 and J is TRBJ1-2; D uncertain. This CDR3 has 15 amino acids. In germline, CDR1 is SEHNR, CDR2 FQNEAQ (reference sequence). The germline V and J ends were trimmed by 2 bases and 6 bases, with 16 bases remaining between them. The CDR3 loop is CASSLSLQGLDGYTF. The CDR3 bases are TGTGCCAGCAGCTTATCTCTACAAGGACTTGATGGCTACACCTTC.

The chain joins TRBV5-5 to TRBJ1-4; D unclear. Per germline, CDR1 SGHKS and CDR2 YYEKEE (reference sequence). This CDR3 is 14 amino acids long. V lost 0 bases, J lost 3 bases, and 6 bases lay in between. The CDR3 sequence: CASSLGWANEKLFF. The CDR3 bases are TGTGCCAGCAGCTTGGGCTGGGCTAATGAAAAACTGTTTTTT. The complete variable domain, with remaining parts taken from reference TRBV5-5 and TRBJ1-4, reads DAGVTQSPTHLIKTRGQQVTLRCSPISGHKSVSWYQQVLGQGPQFIFQYYEKEERGRGNFPDRFSARQFPNYSSELNVNALLLGDSALYLCASSLGWANEKLFFGSGTQLSVL.

A single count supports this clonotype. The chain combines TRBV12-3 or TRBV12-4 with TRBJ2-3; 7 bases line up with TRBD2. V was pared by 8 bases and J by 3 bases, with 11 bases of the junction left unmatched. The CDR3 is made up of 15 amino acids. This CDR3 is CASGPLAEPTDTQYF. CDR3 coding DNA: TGTGCCAGCGGGCCCCTAGCGGAGCCAACAGATACGCAGTATTTT.

In regard to this clonotype: In this CDR3 the conserved last residue, phenylalanine or tryptophan, is missing, so a read error is likely. The V gene is TRBV25-1, the J gene TRBJ1-2, with D uncertain. Trimming shortened V by 5 bases and J by 1 base, and 11 bases separated the two germline ends. The CDR3 loop spans 14 amino acids. Germline CDR1 reads MGHDK; CDR2 reads SYGVNS. CDR3 loop: CASSTIPDNYGYTL. The CDR3 DNA is TGTGCCAGCAGTACTATACCAGATAACTATGGCTACACCCTC.

The rearrangement joins TRBV6-6 to TRBJ2-5; 7 nucleotides match TRBD1. This CDR3 is built from 13 residues. Per germline, CDR1 MNHNY and CDR2 SVGAGI (reference sequence). With V trimmed by 6 bases and J by 4 bases, 5 bases remained unmatched. As DNA, the CDR3 is TGTGCCAGCAGGACAGGGATGGCAGAGACCCAGTACTTC. Its protein product is CASRTGMAETQYF.

CDR3 sequence (DNA): TGTGCCAGCAGTGACTCTAGAACAGCCACCTACAATGAGCAGTTCTTC. This codes for CASSDSRTATYNEQFF. The rearrangement uses TRBV6-4 and TRBJ2-1; D not resolved. Germline V CDR1 and CDR2: MRHNA, SNTAGT. Trimming left V 0 bases short and J 2 bases short, with 11 bases between. CDR3 length: 16 residues.

This clonotype appeared a few times. The V call is TRBV3-1, the J call TRBJ1-2; tentative D call: TRBD1 (6 bases). The CDR3 has 13 residues. Trimming pared 4 bases from V and 4 bases from J, leaving 10 bases between. CDR1 and CDR2 from the germline V gene are LGHDT and YNNKEL (reference sequence). The CDR3 nucleotides read TGTGCCAGCAGCCCAGGGGCGGCCTATGGCTACACCTTC. It encodes CASSPGAAYGYTF.

This clonotype was picked up a small number of times. This chain connects TRBV18 to TRBJ2-3; 8 bases map to TRBD2. The germline CDR1 and CDR2 sequences are KGHSH and LQKENI. With V trimmed by 3 bases and J by 5 bases, 10 bases remained unmatched. The CDR3 is made up of 16 amino acids. This chain's CDR3 is CASSPKAGALGDTQYF. The CDR3 nucleotides read TGTGCCAGCTCACCGAAAGCGGGAGCCTTGGGAGATACGCAGTATTTT.

This clonotype was counted a few times. The chain employs TRBV6-2 or TRBV6-3 and TRBJ2-1; 12 bases match TRBD2. V lost 6 bases and J lost 5; bases outside the gene matches: 17. This CDR3 is 19 amino acids long. CDR1 and CDR2 (germline): MNHEY, SVGEGT. The CDR3 reads CASRGTSGRLRGRNNEQFF. DNA of the CDR3: TGTGCCAGCAGGGGAACTAGCGGGAGGCTCAGGGGTAGGAACAATGAGCAGTTCTTC.

This clonotype was detected a few times. The rearrangement joins TRBV3-1 to TRBJ2-1, with TRBD2 matching 8 bases. The V and J ends lost 0 bases and 3 bases, in that order; junction bases with no gene match: 7. The CDR3 runs to 17 residues. Germline V CDR1 and CDR2: LGHDT, YNNKEL (reference sequence). The CDR3 loop reads CASSQDIGGAGYNEQFF. CDR3 bases: TGTGCCAGCAGCCAAGATATCGGGGGGGCTGGCTACAATGAGCAGTTCTTC.

This clonotype was recorded at least ten times. The rearrangement links TRBV4-3 to TRBJ1-4; 8 bases line up with TRBD1. CDR3 size: 15 residues. The germline V gene encodes CDR1 LGHNA and CDR2 YSLEER. The V segment lost 4 bases and the J segment 7 bases; nucleotides outside the gene matches: 8. The CDR3 DNA reads as TGCGCCAGCAGCCCGGGGCAGGGGGCGGTTGAAAAACTGTTTTTT. Translated, it gives CASSPGQGAVEKLFF.

The J gene is TRBJ2-7, the V gene TRBV13, with 9 bases identical to TRBD1. This CDR3 comprises 14 residues. Germline V CDR1 and CDR2: PRHDT, FYEKMQ (reference sequence). Trimming removed 4 bases from V and 3 bases from J; junction bases left unmatched: 4. CDR3 residues: CASSSGTGYYEQYF. As DNA, the CDR3 is TGTGCCAGCAGCTCCGGGACAGGGTACTACGAGCAGTACTTC. The whole variable domain, filled in from reference TRBV13 and TRBJ2-7, reads AAGVIQSPRHLIKEKRETATLKCYPIPRHDTVYWYQQGPGQDPQFLISFYEKMQSDKGSIPDRFSAQQFSDYHSELNMSSLELGDSALYFCASSSGTGYYEQYFGPGTRLTVT.